The 32 T cell receptor beta chains below were found in one sample sequenced in a study of T-cell memory formation after mild COVID-19. TCRdb called the 5' RACE reads again in MiXCR, with one record for every CDR3 protein. The table lists some 300,000 distinct CDR3 sequences, around 20% of them singletons. Sequencing was done on a sample of PBMCs or a T cell subset sorted from them (not recorded which). Source of these receptors: a young man who had mild COVID-19 (a few samples of this study predate the infection). Cell type and time point are not known.

The chain uses TRBV27 and TRBJ2-7; 8 bases are a match to TRBD1. Germline loops: CDR1 MNHEY, CDR2 SMNVEV (reference sequence). V lost 3 bases and J lost 5; bases outside the gene matches: 9. This CDR3 is built from 15 residues. The CDR3: CASSFGTGLQHEQYF. The CDR3 DNA follows: TGTGCCAGCAGTTTTGGGACAGGCCTACAACACGAGCAGTACTTC.

Only a few counts were recorded for this clonotype. This chain connects TRBV5-6 to TRBJ1-1; 9 bases align to TRBD1. V was clipped by 1 base and J by 4 bases; unmatched bases: 5. CDR1 SGHDT and CDR2 YYEEEE come from the germline V gene. The CDR3 is 15 residues long. The CDR3 DNA reads as TGTGCCAGCAGCTTGAGGGGGACAGGGAGCACTGAAGCTTTCTTT. Translated, it gives CASSLRGTGSTEAFF.

This clonotype was recorded many times. This chain connects TRBV9 to TRBJ1-2; D remains ambiguous. V was trimmed by 0 bases and J by 3 bases, leaving 12 bases between them. Per germline, CDR1 SGDLS and CDR2 YYNGEE. The CDR3 totals 15 residues. The chain's CDR3 is CASSVDGEPDYGYTF. The CDR3 DNA reads as TGTGCCAGCAGCGTAGACGGGGAACCAGACTATGGCTACACCTTC.

This clonotype has a handful of counts. V is TRBV11-2 and J is TRBJ1-3; TRBD1 aligns across 8 bases. The CDR3 is made up of 16 amino acids. V lost 5 bases to trimming and J lost 0 bases; unmatched junction nucleotides: 6. In germline, CDR1 is SGHAT, CDR2 FQNNGV. This chain's CDR3 is CASSQGTGPSGNTIYF. The CDR3 DNA reads TGTGCCAGCAGCCAAGGGACAGGACCCTCTGGAAACACCATATATTTT. Looking up the rest from reference TRBV11-2 and TRBJ1-3 gives the full variable domain: EAGVAQSPRYKIIEKRQSVAFWCNPISGHATLYWYQQILGQGPKLLIQFQNNGVVDDSQLPKDRFSAERLKGVDSTLKIQPAKLEDSAVYLCASSQGTGPSGNTIYFGEGSWLTVV.

This clonotype turned up a few times. The chain uses TRBV12-3 or TRBV12-4 and TRBJ2-7; 11 nucleotides align to TRBD2. The CDR3 length is 15 residues. The V segment lost 5 bases and the J segment 3 bases; nucleotides outside the gene matches: 6. The CDR3 loop is CASSGGTSGFYEQYF. CDR3 coding DNA: TGTGCCAGCAGTGGGGGGACTAGCGGATTCTACGAGCAGTACTTC.

The chain employs TRBV19 and TRBJ1-1; 8 bases are a match to TRBD1. CDR1 LNHDA and CDR2 SQIVND come from the germline V gene (reference sequence). The J segment lost 6 bases and the V segment lost 6 bases, leaving 6 bases of the junction unmatched. The CDR3 has 13 residues. CDR3 in DNA: TGTGCCAGTAGAAAGACAGGGGCGGCTGAAGCTTTCTTT. This gives the protein CASRKTGAAEAFF.

This clonotype was observed a few times. The V call is TRBV2, the J call TRBJ2-7; D not certain. Germline loops: CDR1 SNHLY, CDR2 FYNNEI. The V gene lost 6 bases and the J gene lost 6 bases, with 12 bases spanning the gap. This CDR3 is built from 12 residues. For the CDR3, the DNA is TGTGCCAGCAGGGTTGAGGTGGGCGAGCAGTACGTC. It translates to CASRVEVGEQYV.

This sequence joins TRBV4-1 and TRBJ1-1, with 9 bases fitting TRBD1. The V segment lost 3 bases and the J segment 6 bases; nucleotides outside the gene matches: 8. The germline gives CDR1 MGHRA, CDR2 YSYEKL. This CDR3 contains 15 residues. The CDR3 DNA is TGCGCCAGCAGCCACCAACAGGGGGCTGATTCTGAAGCTTTCTTT. Translating gives CASSHQQGADSEAFF.

The chain joins TRBV7-2 to TRBJ2-3, with 7 bases fitting TRBD1. The germline V gene has CDR1 SGHTA and CDR2 FQGNSA. The CDR3 contains 18 residues. J lost 5 bases, V lost 1 base, and 15 bases had no gene match. In DNA, the CDR3 is TGTGCCAGCAGCTTAGGAGTGGGGGAGAGGGGGCGAATAGATACGCAGTATTTT. This sequence encodes CASSLGVGERGRIDTQYF.

This clonotype turned up a few times. J is TRBJ2-2 and V is TRBV4-1, with 9 bases fitting TRBD1. CDR1 MGHRA and CDR2 YSYEKL come from the germline V gene. The V segment lost 1 base and the J segment 4 bases; nucleotides outside the gene matches: 10. The CDR3 spans 18 residues. The CDR3 DNA reads as TGCGCCAGCAGCCAAGGAGGGGGACAGGGTATGATCACCGGGGAGCTGTTTTTT. Its protein product is CASSQGGGQGMITGELFF.

The rearrangement uses TRBV10-3 and TRBJ2-5; 9 bases are shared with TRBD2. V lost 0 bases, J lost 2 bases, and 4 bases stayed unmatched. The CDR3 has 16 amino acids. Germline CDR1 reads ENHRY; CDR2 reads SYGVKD. CDR3 in amino acids: CAISESGLAGQETQYF. Here the CDR3 DNA reads TGTGCCATCAGTGAGTCTGGGCTAGCGGGGCAAGAGACCCAGTACTTC.

With regard to this clonotype: Its ends do not fully match the called genes, so a read error is possible. The chain links TRBV7-2 to TRBJ2-5, with unresolved D. The germline CDR1 and CDR2 sequences are SGHTA and FQGNSA. The CDR3 is made up of 14 amino acids. CDR3 region: CASSLDSLLETKYF. The CDR3, as DNA: TGTGCCAGCAGCTTAGATTCCCTTCTTGAGACCAAGTACTTC. Together with reference TRBV7-2 and TRBJ2-5, the CDR3 gives the full variable domain: GAGVSQSPSNKVTEKGKDVELRCDPISGHTALYWYRQSLGQGLEFLIYFQGNSAPDKSGLPSDRFSAERTGGSVSTLTIQRTQQEDSAVYLCASSLDSLLETKYFGPGTRLLVL.

The chain combines TRBV9 with TRBJ2-3, with TRBD2 as a possible D gene (5 bases). V lost 2 bases and J 11 bases, leaving 12 bases between the germline ends. CDR3 length: 12 amino acids. In germline, CDR1 is SGDLS, CDR2 YYNGEE. The CDR3 loop reads CASSVGAEKQYF. In nucleotides, the CDR3 is TGTGCCAGCAGCGTGGGAGCGGAAAAGCAGTATTTT.

This clonotype was picked up many times. V gene TRBV27 combines with J gene TRBJ1-5, with D unresolved. The CDR3 is made up of 13 amino acids. V lost 2 bases, J lost 8 bases, and 10 bases lay in between. CDR1 and CDR2 from the germline V gene are MNHEY and SMNVEV (reference sequence). CDR3 sequence (DNA): TGTGCCAGCAGTTTAGGTGTTCCAGAGCCCCAGCATTTT. This gives the protein CASSLGVPEPQHF.

The rearrangement uses TRBV4-1 and TRBJ1-2; no clear D gene. Trimming cost V 1 base and J 8 bases, with 5 bases left between them. The CDR3 has 11 amino acids. Per germline, CDR1 MGHRA and CDR2 YSYEKL. The CDR3 is CASSQGRGYTF. CDR3 coding DNA: TGCGCCAGCAGCCAAGGCCGGGGCTACACCTTC.

V and J are TRBV9 and TRBJ2-3, with D tentatively TRBD2 (7 bases). Germline lookup yields CDR1 SGDLS and CDR2 YYNGEE. The CDR3 contains 15 residues. V shed 2 bases and J shed 2 bases, with 12 bases lying between them. The CDR3 spells CASSVGGRDTDTQYF. For the CDR3, the DNA is TGTGCCAGCAGCGTCGGGGGGCGGGACACAGATACGCAGTATTTT.

V is TRBV6-5 and J is TRBJ2-1, with 14 bases that match TRBD2. Trimming cost V 6 bases and J 9 bases; bases outside gene matches: 7. The CDR3 contains 15 residues. Looked up from germline, CDR1 is MNHEY and CDR2 is SVGAGI. The DNA for the CDR3 is TGTGCCAGCAGCCGGACTAGCGGGGGGCGCGGTGAGCAGTTCTTC. It is translated as CASSRTSGGRGEQFF.

This clonotype was counted between two and nine times. The rearrangement joins TRBV4-3 to TRBJ2-5, with TRBD1 matching 10 bases. V lost 0 bases and J lost 6; bases outside the gene matches: 7. This CDR3 region has 16 residues. Germline V lookup: CDR1 LGHNA, CDR2 YSLEER. In DNA form, the CDR3 reads TGCGCCAGCAGCCAAGATATGGGGACAGGGGCGCAGACCCAGTACTTC. It yields the protein CASSQDMGTGAQTQYF.

Only one count was recorded for this clonotype. This sequence joins TRBV6-2 or TRBV6-3 and TRBJ1-1; D ambiguous. Trimming took 2 bases from V and 1 from J, leaving 5 bases between them. The CDR3 extends over 13 amino acids. Per germline, CDR1 MNHEY and CDR2 SVGEGT. CDR3 coding DNA: TGTGCCAGCAGTTACGCGGCGAACACTGAAGCTTTCTTT. It specifies CASSYAANTEAFF.

The chain joins TRBV4-3 to TRBJ1-2, with TRBD1 matching over 7 bases. J lost 7 bases, V lost 1 base, and 9 bases had no gene match. The CDR3 has 15 residues. CDR1 is LGHNA and CDR2 is YSLEER in the germline V gene. The chain's CDR3 is CASSQGAQGWGGYTF. CDR3 DNA sequence: TGCGCCAGCAGCCAAGGGGCACAGGGGTGGGGTGGCTACACCTTC.

A word on this clonotype: An end of the junction differs from the germline gene, which may be a read error. The chain recombines TRBV5-1 with TRBJ2-3; 9 nucleotides align to TRBD2. Germline V lookup: CDR1 SGHRS, CDR2 YFSETQ. This CDR3 region has 15 residues. CDR3 DNA: TGCGCCAGCAGCCCCTTGGGGACTAGCAGAGATACGCAGTATTTT. Protein: CASSPLGTSRDTQYF.

This clonotype was counted ten times or more. This chain uses TRBV6-5 with TRBJ2-7; 9 bases fit TRBD1. The CDR3 is 15 amino acids. Per germline, CDR1 MNHEY and CDR2 SVGAGI. The ends lost 6 bases at V and 2 bases at J; junction bases unmatched: 8. CDR3 DNA sequence: TGTGCCAGCAGAACCGGGACAGGGAGTCCCTACGAGCAGTACTTC. As protein: CASRTGTGSPYEQYF.

This clonotype appeared a few times. The rearrangement links TRBV5-1 to TRBJ2-3; 10 nucleotides agree with TRBD2. J lost 4 bases, V lost 7 bases, and 6 bases had no gene match. This CDR3 is 14 amino acids long. CDR1 SGHRS and CDR2 YFSETQ come from the germline V gene. The CDR3 nucleotides are TGCGCCAGCCAAACTAGCGGGACATCAGATACGCAGTATTTT. Encoded protein: CASQTSGTSDTQYF.

This clonotype was seen more than once but under ten times. This chain connects TRBV4-3 to TRBJ1-4, with TRBD1 identical over 8 bases. The CDR3 is made up of 15 amino acids. Trimming removed 8 bases from V and 4 bases from J; junction bases left unmatched: 9. Per the germline V gene, CDR1 is LGHNA and CDR2 is YSLEER. CDR3 region: CASSKRTGINEKLFF. CDR3 sequence (DNA): TGCGCCAGCTCAAAGAGGACAGGGATTAATGAAAAACTGTTTTTT.

The chain employs TRBV12-3 or TRBV12-4 and TRBJ2-3; TRBD2 agrees at 8 bases. This CDR3 is 17 amino acids long. Trimming at V came to 4 bases and at J to 0 bases, leaving 9 bases not matched to a gene. As DNA, the CDR3 is TGTGCCAGCAGTTCCCCCAAGCGCGGGAGGAGCACAGATACGCAGTATTTT. Protein product: CASSSPKRGRSTDTQYF.

This chain links TRBV7-9 with TRBJ1-2; D unresolved. This CDR3 spans 14 amino acids. Germline assignment: CDR1 SEHNR and CDR2 FQNEAQ (reference sequence). The V gene lost 5 bases and the J gene lost 6 bases, with 16 bases spanning the gap. The CDR3 reads CASSAPPGGHGYTF. CDR3 bases: TGTGCCAGCAGCGCCCCCCCGGGAGGTCATGGCTACACCTTC.

This clonotype has just a few counts. V gene TRBV10-3 combines with J gene TRBJ2-1; TRBD2 matches 8 bases. The CDR3 loop spans 14 amino acids. V lost 4 bases to trimming and J lost 6 bases; unmatched junction nucleotides: 5. Germline V gene lookup returns CDR1 ENHRY and CDR2 SYGVKD. CDR3 protein: CAISGTSLINEQFF. The CDR3 DNA is TGTGCCATCAGTGGGACTAGCTTAATCAATGAGCAGTTCTTC.

The genes are TRBV30 and TRBJ1-1; the match to TRBD1 covers 10 bases. Germline lookup yields CDR1 GTSNPN and CDR2 SVGIG (reference sequence). Trimming at V came to 1 base and at J to 4 bases, leaving 0 bases not matched to a gene. This CDR3 comprises 13 residues. CDR3 DNA: TGTGCCTGGAGTGGGACAGGGGGCACTGAAGCTTTCTTT. Its protein is CAWSGTGGTEAFF.

This clonotype was detected a few times. The chain is built from TRBV29-1 and TRBJ2-7, with unresolved D. The CDR3 loop spans 11 amino acids. Trimming cost V 3 bases and J 2 bases, with 5 bases left between them. CDR1 is SQVTM, CDR2 ANQGSEA, per germline. The CDR3 region is CSVDVAYEQYV. For the CDR3, the DNA is TGCAGCGTTGATGTAGCCTACGAGCAGTACGTC.

The chain employs TRBV20-1 and TRBJ2-5, with 7 bases aligning to TRBD2. The CDR3 is made up of 12 amino acids. The V segment lost 2 bases and the J segment 5 bases; nucleotides outside the gene matches: 2. Germline V gene lookup returns CDR1 DFQATT and CDR2 SNEGSKA (reference sequence). DNA of the CDR3: TGCAGTGCTAGATCGGGAGGTGAGACCCAGTACTTC. Translation: CSARSGGETQYF.

The sample holds many counts of this clonotype. The chain uses TRBV3-1 and TRBJ2-3; D not resolved. V gave up 4 bases and J gave up 2 bases, with 4 bases separating them. Germline CDR1 LGHDT, CDR2 YNNKEL (reference sequence). The CDR3 has 12 amino acids. The CDR3 sequence: CASSRSTDTQYF. The CDR3 nucleotides read TGTGCCAGCAGCCGGTCCACAGATACGCAGTATTTT.

In its sample, this clonotype was seen a few times. The gene calls are TRBV15 and TRBJ1-5; the D gene is possibly TRBD1 (6 bases). CDR1 LNHNV and CDR2 YYDKDF come from the germline V gene (reference sequence). The CDR3 consists of 16 residues. V lost 0 bases, J lost 3 bases, and 12 bases lay in between. CDR3 amino acids: CATSRDWQGINQPQHF. The DNA of the CDR3 is TGTGCCACCAGCAGAGACTGGCAGGGGATCAATCAGCCCCAGCATTTT. Full variable domain (outside the CDR3, taken from reference TRBV15 and TRBJ1-5): DAMVIQNPRYQVTQFGKPVTLSCSQTLNHNVMYWYQQKSSQAPKLLFHYYDKDFNNEADTPDNFQSRRPNTSFCFLDIRSPGLGDTAMYLCATSRDWQGINQPQHFGDGTRLSIL.